The clone carrying this T cell receptor (beta chain) was counted a single time. Every bit of the isolated RNA underwent reverse transcription, so sequencing read expressed TCRB transcripts. Profiling relied on immunoSEQ multiplex PCR, and the TCRdb table lists in-frame clones only, not all of them. Among some 250,000 clones listed, around 26% were seen once. CDR1 MGHDK and CDR2 SYGVNS come from the germline V gene. The CDR3 covers 16 residues. The V gene lost 4 bases and the J gene lost 10 bases, with 24 bases spanning the gap. This sample is drawn from a study of beta chain features in type 1 diabetes.

This chain links TRBV25-1 with TRBJ2-3, with unresolved D. The sample comprised central memory CD4+ T cells from blood. This clonotype originated in a young man in good health. The chain's CDR3 is CASSAMDAPTTSAQYF. The CDR3 bases are TGTGCCAGCAGTGCAATGGACGCCCCTACGACAAGCGCGCAGTATTTT.